Reported below is one T cell receptor (beta chain). This sample was included in a study of blood T cell repertoires in COVID-19. As for the study in general: COVID-19 samples from acute and convalescent phases originated in the United States, Italy and Spain. Sample material is recorded as cDNA or gDNA derived from T cells, B-cell-depleted T cells, or PBMCs.

In the source study's methods: Cell counts per sample came from amplifying reference gene primers. The table came from immunoSEQ multiplex PCR; TCRdb's copy has only in-frame clones and leaves some out. The V and J calls and clone size are taken from that table; D and trimming were inferred from the DNA. Counted here are 190,000 or so clones, around 83% occurring once; the ten biggest clones make up approximately 2.9%. CDR1 and CDR2 (germline): SGHAT, FQNNGV. The CDR3 consists of 15 residues. V dropped 2 bases and J dropped 2; count of bases not matched to a gene: 5. The rearrangement uses TRBV11-2 and TRBJ2-5, with 7 bases lining up with TRBD2. The source of this sequence is a woman aged 25 to 39 with active or convalescent COVID-19. Material: peripheral blood. CDR3 sequence reads: CASSLLASGQETQYF. CDR3 nucleotide sequence: TGTGCCAGCAGCTTATTGGCTAGCGGTCAAGAGACCCAGTACTTC.